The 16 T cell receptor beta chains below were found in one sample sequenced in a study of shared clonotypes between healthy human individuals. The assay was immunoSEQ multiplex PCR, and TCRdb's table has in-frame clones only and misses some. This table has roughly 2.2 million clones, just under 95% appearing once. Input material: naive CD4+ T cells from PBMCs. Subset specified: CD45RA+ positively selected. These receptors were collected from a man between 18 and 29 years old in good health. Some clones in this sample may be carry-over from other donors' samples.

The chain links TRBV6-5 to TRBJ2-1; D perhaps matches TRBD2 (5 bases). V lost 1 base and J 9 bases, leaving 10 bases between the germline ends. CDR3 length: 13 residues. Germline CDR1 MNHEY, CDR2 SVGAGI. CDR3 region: CASSYWWESEQFF. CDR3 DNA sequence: TGTGCCAGCAGTTACTGGTGGGAGAGTGAGCAGTTCTTC.

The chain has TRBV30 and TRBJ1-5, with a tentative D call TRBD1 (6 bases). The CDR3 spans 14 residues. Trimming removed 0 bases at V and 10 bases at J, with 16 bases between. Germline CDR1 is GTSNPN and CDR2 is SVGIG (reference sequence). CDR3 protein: CAWSVRTGNTPQHF. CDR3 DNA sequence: TGTGCCTGGAGTGTACGCACAGGGAACACTCCCCAGCATTTT.

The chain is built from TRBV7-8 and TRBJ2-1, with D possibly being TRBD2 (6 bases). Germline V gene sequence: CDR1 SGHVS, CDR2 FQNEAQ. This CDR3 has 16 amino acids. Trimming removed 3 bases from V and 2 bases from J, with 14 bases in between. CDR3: CASSFGAGPTYNEQFF. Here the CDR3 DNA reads TGTGCCAGCAGCTTCGGAGCGGGTCCCACCTACAATGAGCAGTTCTTC.

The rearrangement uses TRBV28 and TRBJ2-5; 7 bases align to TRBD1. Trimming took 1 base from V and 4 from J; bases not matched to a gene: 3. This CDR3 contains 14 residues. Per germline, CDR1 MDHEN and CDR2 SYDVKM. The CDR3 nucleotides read TGTGCCAGCAGTTTATCCAGGGGGATAGAGACCCAGTACTTC. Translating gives CASSLSRGIETQYF.

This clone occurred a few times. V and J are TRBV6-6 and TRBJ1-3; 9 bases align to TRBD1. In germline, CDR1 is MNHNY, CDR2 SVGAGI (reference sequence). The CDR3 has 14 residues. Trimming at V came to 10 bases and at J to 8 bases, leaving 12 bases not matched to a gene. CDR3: CATASGTGIHTIYF. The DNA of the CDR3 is TGTGCCACCGCTTCCGGGACAGGGATACACACCATATATTTT.

The CDR3 region has the DNA TGCGCCAGCAGCTTAATGCAGGGTAACGATGAAAAACTGTTTTTT. Translation gives CASSLMQGNDEKLFF. The chain has TRBV5-1 and TRBJ1-4; TRBD1 might be the D (5 bases). This CDR3 region has 15 residues. V lost 2 bases and J 6 bases, leaving 14 bases between the germline ends. Germline assignment: CDR1 SGHRS and CDR2 YFSETQ.

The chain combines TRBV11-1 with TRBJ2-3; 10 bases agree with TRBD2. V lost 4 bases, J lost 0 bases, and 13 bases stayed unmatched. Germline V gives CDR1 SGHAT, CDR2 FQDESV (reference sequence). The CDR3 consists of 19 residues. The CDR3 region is CASSSFGSGRAISTDTQYF. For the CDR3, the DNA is TGTGCCAGCAGCTCTTTCGGAAGCGGGAGGGCGATTAGCACAGATACGCAGTATTTT.

The CDR3: CASSSVLSYEQYF. In nucleotides, the CDR3 is TGTGCCAGCAGCTCGGTGCTCTCCTACGAGCAGTACTTC. The V and J genes are TRBV5-6 and TRBJ2-7; D not resolved. V lost 3 bases and J 0 bases, leaving 7 bases between the germline ends. Germline CDR1 and CDR2: SGHDT and YYEEEE. The CDR3 is 13 residues long.

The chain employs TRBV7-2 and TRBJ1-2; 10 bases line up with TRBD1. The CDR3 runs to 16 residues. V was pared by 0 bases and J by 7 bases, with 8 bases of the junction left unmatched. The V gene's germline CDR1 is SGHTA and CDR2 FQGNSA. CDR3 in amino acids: CASSLAGTGDSLGYTF. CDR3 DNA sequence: TGTGCCAGCAGCTTAGCGGGGACAGGGGATTCTCTTGGCTACACCTTC. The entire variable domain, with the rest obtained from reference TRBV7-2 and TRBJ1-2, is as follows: GAGVSQSPSNKVTEKGKDVELRCDPISGHTALYWYRQSLGQGLEFLIYFQGNSAPDKSGLPSDRFSAERTGGSVSTLTIQRTQQEDSAVYLCASSLAGTGDSLGYTFGSGTRLTVV.

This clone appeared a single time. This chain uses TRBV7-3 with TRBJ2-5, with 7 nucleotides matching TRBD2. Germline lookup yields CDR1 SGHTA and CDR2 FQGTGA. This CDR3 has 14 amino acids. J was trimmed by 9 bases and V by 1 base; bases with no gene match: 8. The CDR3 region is CASSLSSGQGAQYF. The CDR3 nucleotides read TGTGCCAGCAGCTTAAGTAGCGGGCAAGGGGCCCAGTACTTC. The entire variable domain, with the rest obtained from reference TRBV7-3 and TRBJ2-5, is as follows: GAGVSQTPSNKVTEKGKYVELRCDPISGHTALYWYRQSLGQGPEFLIYFQGTGAADDSGLPNDRFFAVRPEGSVSTLKIQRTERGDSAVYLCASSLSSGQGAQYFGPGTRLLVL.

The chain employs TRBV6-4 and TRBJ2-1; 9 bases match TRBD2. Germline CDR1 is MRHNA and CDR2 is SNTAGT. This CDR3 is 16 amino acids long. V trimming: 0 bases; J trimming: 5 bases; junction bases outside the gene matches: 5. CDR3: CASSDSWREGHNEQFF. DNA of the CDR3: TGTGCCAGCAGTGACTCCTGGCGGGAGGGCCACAATGAGCAGTTCTTC.

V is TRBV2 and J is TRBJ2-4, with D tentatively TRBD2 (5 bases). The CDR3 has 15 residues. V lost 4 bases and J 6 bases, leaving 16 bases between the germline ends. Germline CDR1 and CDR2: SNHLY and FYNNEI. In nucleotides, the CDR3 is TGTGCCAGCAGTGTCGGCGGGTACGACGGAAACATTCAGTACTTC. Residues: CASSVGGYDGNIQYF.

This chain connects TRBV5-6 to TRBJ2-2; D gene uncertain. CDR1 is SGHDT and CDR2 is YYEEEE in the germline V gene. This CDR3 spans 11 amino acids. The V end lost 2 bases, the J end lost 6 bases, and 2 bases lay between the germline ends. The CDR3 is CASSFSGELFF. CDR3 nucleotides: TGTGCCAGCAGCTTCTCCGGGGAGCTGTTTTTT.

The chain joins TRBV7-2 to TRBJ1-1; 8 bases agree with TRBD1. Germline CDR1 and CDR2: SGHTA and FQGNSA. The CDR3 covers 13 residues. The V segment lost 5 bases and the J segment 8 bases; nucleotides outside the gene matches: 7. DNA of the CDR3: TGTGCCAGCAGCCGTGACAGGGGCGGAGAAGCTTTCTTT. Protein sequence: CASSRDRGGEAFF. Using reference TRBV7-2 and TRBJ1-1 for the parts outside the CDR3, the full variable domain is GAGVSQSPSNKVTEKGKDVELRCDPISGHTALYWYRQSLGQGLEFLIYFQGNSAPDKSGLPSDRFSAERTGGSVSTLTIQRTQQEDSAVYLCASSRDRGGEAFFGQGTRLTVV.

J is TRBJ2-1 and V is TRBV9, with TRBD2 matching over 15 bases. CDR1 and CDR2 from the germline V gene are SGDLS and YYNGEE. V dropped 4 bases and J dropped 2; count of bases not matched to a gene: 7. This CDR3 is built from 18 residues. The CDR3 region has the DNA TGTGCCAGCAGCACCGGGACTAGCGGGAGGCCCCCCTACAATGAGCAGTTCTTC. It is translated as CASSTGTSGRPPYNEQFF.

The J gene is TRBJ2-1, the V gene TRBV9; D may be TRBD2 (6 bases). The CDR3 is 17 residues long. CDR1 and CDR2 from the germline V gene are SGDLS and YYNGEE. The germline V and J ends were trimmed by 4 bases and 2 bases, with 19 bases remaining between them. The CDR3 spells CASSPSQLADTYNEQFF. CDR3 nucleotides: TGTGCCAGCAGCCCCTCGCAATTAGCGGATACCTACAATGAGCAGTTCTTC.